In its sample, the clone carrying this T cell receptor (beta chain) was seen a few times. The data were taken from a study of T cells in Graves' hyperthyroidism and ophthalmopathy. Among ophthalmopathy patients, the Clinical Activity Score reached at least 3, the NOSPECS grade reached at least 4, and duration remained under 3 months. The diagnoses drew upon clinical symptoms, serum thyroxine and TRAb, thyroid ultrasound and orbital computed tomography. TCR beta CDR3 regions were amplified from RNA. HTBI primers were used for first-round RT-PCR of the TCR CDR3. TCRdb analysed the multiplex PCR reads with MiXCR anew, one entry per CDR3 protein. The sample has about 250,000 distinct CDR3 sequences; around 20% are singletons. V shed 0 bases and J shed 4 bases, with 4 bases lying between them. CDR1 and CDR2 from the germline V gene are SGHRS and YFSETQ. The CDR3 runs 13 residues.

The TCR sequence derives from a man aged 30-40 years with Graves' ophthalmopathy. Source material: blood. The J gene is TRBJ2-2, the V gene TRBV5-1; no definite D call. The CDR3 loop reads CASSLVTTGELFF. Here the CDR3 DNA reads TGCGCCAGCAGCTTGGTGACCACCGGGGAGCTGTTTTTT.